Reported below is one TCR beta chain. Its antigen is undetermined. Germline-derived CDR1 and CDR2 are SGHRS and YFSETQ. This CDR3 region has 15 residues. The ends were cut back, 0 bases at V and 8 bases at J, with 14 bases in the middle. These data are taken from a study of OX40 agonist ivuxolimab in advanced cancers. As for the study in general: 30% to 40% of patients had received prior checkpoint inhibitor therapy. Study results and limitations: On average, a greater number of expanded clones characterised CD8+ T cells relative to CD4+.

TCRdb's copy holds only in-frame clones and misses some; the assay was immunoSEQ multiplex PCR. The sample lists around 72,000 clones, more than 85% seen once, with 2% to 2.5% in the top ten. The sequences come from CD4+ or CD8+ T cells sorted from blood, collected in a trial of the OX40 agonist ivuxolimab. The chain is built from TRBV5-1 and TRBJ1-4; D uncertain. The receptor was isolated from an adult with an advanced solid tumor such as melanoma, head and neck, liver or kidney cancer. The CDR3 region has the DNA TGCGCCAGCAGCTTGGAGTGGGGAGGAAGGGAAAAACTGTTTTTT. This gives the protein CASSLEWGGREKLFF.